The entry below describes one T cell receptor (beta chain). The repertoire was sequenced with immunoSEQ multiplex PCR; TCRdb's copy has only in-frame clones and lacks some. The data show approximately 55,000 clones, approximately 90% seen once. These data belong to a study of blood T cell repertoires in COVID-19. Study-level information: PBMCs, B-cell-depleted T cells, or T cells provided the cDNA or gDNA that made up the material.

This CDR3 region has 16 residues. In germline, CDR1 is SGHRS, CDR2 YFSETQ. V was clipped by 2 bases and J by 3 bases; unmatched bases: 6. Material for sequencing was peripheral blood. The clonotype was recovered from a man between 40 and 49 years old with acute or convalescent COVID-19. The gene calls are TRBV5-1 and TRBJ1-3; 9 bases align to TRBD1. The CDR3 is CASSLQGARDGNTIYF. The CDR3 DNA is TGCGCCAGCAGCTTACAGGGGGCGAGAGATGGAAACACCATATATTTT.